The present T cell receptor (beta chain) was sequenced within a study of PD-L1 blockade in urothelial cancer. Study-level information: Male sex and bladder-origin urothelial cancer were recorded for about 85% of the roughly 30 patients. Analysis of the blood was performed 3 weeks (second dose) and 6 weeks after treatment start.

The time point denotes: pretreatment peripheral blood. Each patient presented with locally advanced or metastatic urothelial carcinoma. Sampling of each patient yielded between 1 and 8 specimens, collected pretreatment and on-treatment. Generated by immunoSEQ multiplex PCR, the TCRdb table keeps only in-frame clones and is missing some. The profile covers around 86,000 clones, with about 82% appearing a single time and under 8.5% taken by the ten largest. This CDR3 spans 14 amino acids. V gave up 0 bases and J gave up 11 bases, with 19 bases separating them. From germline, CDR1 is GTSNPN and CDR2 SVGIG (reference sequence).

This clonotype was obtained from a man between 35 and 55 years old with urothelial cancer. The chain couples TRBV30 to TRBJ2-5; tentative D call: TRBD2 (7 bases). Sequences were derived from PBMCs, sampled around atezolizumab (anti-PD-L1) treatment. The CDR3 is CAWSVGGALGEQYF. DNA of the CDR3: TGTGCCTGGAGTGTGGGGGGGGCCCTAGGGGAGCAGTACTTC.